The present T cell receptor (beta chain) was sequenced within a study of identical twins. This clonotype was seen only a few times. As yet, its antigen is unknown. Each CDR3 protein is one row after TCRdb ran MiXCR on the 5' RACE reads. The sample holds around 490,000 distinct CDR3 sequences, around 15% seen once. The CDR3 totals 14 residues. Trimming took 3 bases from V and 2 from J; bases not matched to a gene: 3. Germline CDR1 is SQVTM and CDR2 is ANQGSEA. Study-wide results and caveats: The models systematically underestimated how much out-of-frame TCR alpha was shared in monozygotic twins.

The data also belong to a second study, concerning yellow fever vaccine responses in identical twins.

The V and J genes are TRBV29-1 and TRBJ2-3; 9 nucleotides agree with TRBD2. The sequence came from a woman aged 18-30 years in good health. The sample taken for sequencing was CD4+ T cells sorted from blood. CDR3 residues: CSVELAGNTDTQYF. The DNA of the CDR3 is TGCAGCGTTGAGCTAGCGGGAAACACAGATACGCAGTATTTT.